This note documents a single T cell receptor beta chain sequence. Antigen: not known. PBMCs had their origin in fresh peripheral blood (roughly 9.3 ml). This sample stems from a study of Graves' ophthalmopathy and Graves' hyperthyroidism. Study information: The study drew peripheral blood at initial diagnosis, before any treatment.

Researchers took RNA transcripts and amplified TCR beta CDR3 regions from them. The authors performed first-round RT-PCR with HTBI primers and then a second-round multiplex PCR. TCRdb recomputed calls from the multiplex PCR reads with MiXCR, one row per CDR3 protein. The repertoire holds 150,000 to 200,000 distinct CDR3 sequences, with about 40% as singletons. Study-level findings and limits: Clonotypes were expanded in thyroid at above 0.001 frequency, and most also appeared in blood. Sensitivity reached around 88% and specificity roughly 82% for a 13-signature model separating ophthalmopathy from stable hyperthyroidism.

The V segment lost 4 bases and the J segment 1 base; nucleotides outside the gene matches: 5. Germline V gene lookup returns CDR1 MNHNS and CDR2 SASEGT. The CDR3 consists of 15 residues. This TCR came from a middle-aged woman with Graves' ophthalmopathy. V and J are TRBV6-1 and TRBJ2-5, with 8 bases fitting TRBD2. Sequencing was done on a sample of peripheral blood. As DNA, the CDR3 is TGTGCCAGCAGTGTAGGGACTAGGATCCAAGAGACCCAGTACTTC. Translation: CASSVGTRIQETQYF.